This T cell receptor (beta chain) emerged from a study of identical twins. The V segment lost 5 bases and the J segment 8 bases; nucleotides outside the gene matches: 7. The CDR3 is made up of 15 amino acids. The germline gives CDR1 MGHRA, CDR2 YSYEKL. Many counts were recorded for this clonotype. TCRdb reprocessed the 5' RACE reads with MiXCR, giving one entry per CDR3 protein. Found here are about 390,000 distinct CDR3 sequences, approximately 10% of them singletons; the top ten hold 8% to 9.5%. The rearrangement joins TRBV4-1 to TRBJ2-1; 12 bases map to TRBD2. The specimen sequenced was naive T cells sorted from blood. This clonotype was sampled from a woman in her forties or fifties in good health. The chain's CDR3 is CASSGLAGGRDEQFF. The DNA for the CDR3 is TGCGCCAGCAGCGGGCTAGCGGGAGGGCGGGATGAGCAGTTCTTC.